Following are 32 T cell receptor beta chains from one sample sequenced in a study of T cells in Graves' hyperthyroidism and ophthalmopathy. Amplification yielded TCR beta CDR3 regions, with RNA transcripts as the source. In the first-round RT-PCR of the TCR CDR3, the HTBI primer set was used. TCRdb re-derived calls from the multiplex PCR reads in MiXCR, one entry per CDR3 protein. The table records fewer than 900,000 distinct CDR3 sequences, approximately 16% of them present only once. Sequencing was done on a sample of blood. The receptor source for this set is a man younger than 35 with Graves' hyperthyroidism.

This clonotype was picked up many times. The chain is built from TRBV2 and TRBJ2-5; maybe TRBD1 (6 bases). V was pared by 7 bases and J by 2 bases, with 14 bases between. This CDR3 has 14 residues. Per the germline V gene, CDR1 is SNHLY and CDR2 is FYNNEI. The CDR3 DNA reads TGTGCCAGCAATTCCAGGGGTGGTCAAGAGACCCAGTACTTC. Translated: CASNSRGGQETQYF.

At least ten counts were recorded for this clonotype. The chain joins TRBV5-1 to TRBJ1-1, with D perhaps TRBD1 (5 bases). CDR1 is SGHRS and CDR2 is YFSETQ in the germline V gene. The CDR3 is 14 amino acids. The V end was cut by 0 bases, the J end by 5 bases, with 11 bases between. The CDR3, as DNA: TGCGCCAGCAGCTTGGAAGGGCGGGGGACTGAAGCTTTCTTT. It encodes CASSLEGRGTEAFF.

Many counts were recorded for this clonotype. The chain is built from TRBV6-1 and TRBJ2-7; D call uncertain. The CDR3 spans 14 residues. Germline V gene data show CDR1 as MNHNS and CDR2 as SASEGT. Trimming stripped 4 bases from V and 2 bases from J, with 12 bases between. CDR3 loop: CASSGWNSAYEQYF. In DNA, the CDR3 is TGTGCCAGCAGTGGATGGAACTCGGCCTACGAGCAGTACTTC.

The genes are TRBV27 and TRBJ2-7, with 7 bases matching TRBD1. The CDR3 extends over 15 amino acids. Germline CDR1 and CDR2: MNHEY and SMNVEV (reference sequence). The V and J ends lost 6 bases and 3 bases, in that order; junction bases with no gene match: 11. The CDR3 DNA follows: TGTGCCAGCAGCCGAGGTCGGGACAGAAACTACGAGCAGTACTTC. Translation: CASSRGRDRNYEQYF.

Many counts were recorded for this clonotype. V usage is TRBV12-3 or TRBV12-4 and J usage is TRBJ1-4; 7 bases align to TRBD1. V dropped 5 bases and J dropped 5; count of bases not matched to a gene: 8. CDR3 size: 15 residues. For the CDR3, the DNA is TGTGCCAGCAGTAACACAGGGGAGGGAAATGAAAAACTGTTTTTT. This sequence encodes CASSNTGEGNEKLFF.

In this sample, this clonotype turned up a few times. This sequence joins TRBV24-1 and TRBJ2-3, with TRBD2 as a possible D gene (6 bases). Germline loops: CDR1 KGHDR, CDR2 SFDVKD. V shed 4 bases and J shed 3 bases, with 22 bases lying between them. The CDR3 consists of 18 residues. CDR3 coding DNA: TGTGCCACCAGTGACCCTTCCCCGGGGCGGGAAAGGACAGATACGCAGTATTTT. Encoded protein: CATSDPSPGRERTDTQYF.

This clonotype occurred many times. The chain has TRBV3-1 and TRBJ2-3, with TRBD2 identical over 9 bases. Losses at the gene ends were 1 base for V and 0 bases for J; bases not matched to a gene: 5. The germline gives CDR1 LGHDT, CDR2 YNNKEL (reference sequence). This CDR3 is built from 17 residues. The CDR3 loop is CASSQVTSGSSTDTQYF. The CDR3 DNA follows: TGTGCCAGCAGCCAAGTTACTAGCGGGTCTAGCACAGATACGCAGTATTTT.

In its sample, this clonotype was seen many times. The V gene is TRBV30, the J gene TRBJ2-4; D unresolved. Trimming pared 0 bases from V and 3 bases from J, leaving 27 bases between. The CDR3 sequence is 20 residues long. CDR1 is GTSNPN, CDR2 SVGIG, per germline (reference sequence). The CDR3 nucleotides read TGTGCCTGGAGTGTAAAAACGGCCCCACCGGCCCTCCTTAACAAAAACATTCAGTACTTC. Residues: CAWSVKTAPPALLNKNIQYF. The full variable domain, rest sourced from reference TRBV30 and TRBJ2-4, is SQTIHQWPATLVQPVGSPLSLECTVEGTSNPNLYWYRQAAGRGLQLLFYSVGIGQISSEVPQNLSASRPQDRQFILSSKKLLLSDSGFYLCAWSVKTAPPALLNKNIQYFGAGTRLSVL.

This clonotype was counted many times. The chain combines TRBV18 with TRBJ2-3; D unclear. Germline CDR1 is KGHSH and CDR2 is LQKENI. V dropped 0 bases and J dropped 1 base, with 8 bases sitting between them. The CDR3 length is 15 residues. DNA for the CDR3: TGTGCCAGCTCACCACCGGCGACACGCACAGATACGCAGTATTTT. As protein: CASSPPATRTDTQYF.

This clonotype was found a few times. The J gene is TRBJ1-5, the V gene TRBV28; D is unclear. The CDR3 covers 15 residues. The germline V gene has CDR1 MDHEN and CDR2 SYDVKM. The V end lost 4 bases, the J end lost 6 bases, and 16 bases lay between the germline ends. The CDR3 here is CASSSLPSIGQPQHF. CDR3 nucleotides: TGTGCCAGCAGTTCCCTCCCCAGCATTGGTCAGCCCCAGCATTTT.

The genes are TRBV3-1 and TRBJ2-1; possible D gene TRBD2, 7 bases. With 0 bases removed from V and 3 bases from J, the gap between germline ends came to 15 bases. CDR1 LGHDT and CDR2 YNNKEL come from the germline V gene (reference sequence). The CDR3 runs to 17 residues. Here the CDR3 DNA reads TGTGCCAGCAGCCAAGAGGGGCGGGGGCTACTCTACAATGAGCAGTTCTTC. Protein: CASSQEGRGLLYNEQFF.

At least ten counts were recorded for this clonotype. The chain employs TRBV6-1 and TRBJ2-7, with 8 positions matching TRBD1. The CDR3 has 14 amino acids. CDR1 is MNHNS, CDR2 SASEGT, per germline. J lost 3 bases, V lost 6 bases, and 7 bases had no gene match. The CDR3 region is CASRRTGLGYEQYF. CDR3 sequence (DNA): TGTGCCAGCAGACGGACAGGGCTGGGCTACGAGCAGTACTTC.

This clonotype has just one count. The chain uses TRBV5-6 and TRBJ2-7, with 7 bases matching TRBD2. The CDR3 is 15 amino acids. V was clipped by 2 bases and J by 2 bases; unmatched bases: 7. Germline CDR1 is SGHDT and CDR2 is YYEEEE. CDR3 loop: CASSFFGRRAYEQYF. CDR3 DNA: TGTGCCAGCAGCTTCTTCGGGAGGAGGGCCTACGAGCAGTACTTC.

This clonotype appeared many times. The chain has TRBV3-1 and TRBJ2-3, with D perhaps matching TRBD2 (6 bases). The V gene lost 4 bases and the J gene lost 2 bases, with 13 bases spanning the gap. This CDR3 contains 15 residues. The germline CDR1 and CDR2 sequences are LGHDT and YNNKEL (reference sequence). The CDR3 here is CASSPYGLITDTQYF. As DNA, the CDR3 is TGTGCCAGCAGCCCCTACGGACTAATCACAGATACGCAGTATTTT.

Only a few counts were recorded for this clonotype. This chain uses TRBV29-1 with TRBJ2-1; tentatively, D is TRBD2 (5 bases). This CDR3 contains 14 residues. Trimming removed 3 bases from V and 4 bases from J, with 13 bases in between. Germline loops: CDR1 SQVTM, CDR2 ANQGSEA. CDR3 amino acids: CSVDQREWYNEQFF. As DNA, the CDR3 is TGCAGCGTTGACCAGAGGGAGTGGTACAATGAGCAGTTCTTC.

In nucleotides, the CDR3 is TGTGCCAGCAGTTTTAGGACAGAAAATGAAAAACTGTTTTTT. It specifies CASSFRTENEKLFF. The V call is TRBV12-3 or TRBV12-4, the J call TRBJ1-4; maybe TRBD1 (6 bases). This CDR3 has 14 residues. Trimming stripped 3 bases from V and 5 bases from J, with 10 bases between.

About this clonotype itself: A much larger clone differs from this one at a single base, so this may be a read error. This chain joins TRBV27 and TRBJ2-7; D could derive from TRBD1 or TRBD2 (5 bases each). Germline CDR1 is MNHEY and CDR2 is SMNVEV (reference sequence). This CDR3 contains 15 residues. CDR3 DNA: TGTGCCAGCAGTTTATCAGGGGACCGCTCCTACGAGCAGAACTTC. Its translation is CASSLSGDRSYEQNF.

The chain joins TRBV19 to TRBJ2-7, with 13 bases identical to TRBD2. Germline V gene lookup returns CDR1 LNHDA and CDR2 SQIVND (reference sequence). The CDR3 totals 14 residues. V trimming: 6 bases; J trimming: 7 bases; junction bases outside the gene matches: 6. The CDR3 coding sequence is TGTGCCAGTAGCCATGGACTAGCGGGAGCAGAGCAGTACTTC. Its translation is CASSHGLAGAEQYF.

This clonotype has a count of ten or more. CDR3 bases: TGTGCCAGCAGTGCGACAACTAATGAAAAACTGTTTTTT. This gives the protein CASSATTNEKLFF. The gene calls are TRBV2 and TRBJ1-4; no clear D gene. Germline CDR1 and CDR2: SNHLY and FYNNEI. Trimming stripped 4 bases from V and 0 bases from J, with 3 bases between. There are 13 residues in the CDR3.

This clonotype was observed many times. The chain is built from TRBV7-3 and TRBJ2-5; D not resolved. CDR3 length: 13 amino acids. The germline V and J ends were trimmed by 5 bases and 5 bases, with 12 bases remaining between them. CDR1 is SGHTA, CDR2 FQGTGA, per germline. The CDR3 loop reads CASSLSRLETQYF. The CDR3, as DNA: TGTGCCAGCAGCCTTTCTAGGTTGGAGACCCAGTACTTC.

The CDR3 sequence is CASSPIGVGSGNTIYF. CDR3 nucleotides: TGTGCCAGCAGCCCCATAGGTGTAGGCTCTGGAAACACCATATATTTT. The chain combines TRBV7-2 with TRBJ1-3; the D is unclear. The CDR3 totals 16 residues. Per germline, CDR1 SGHTA and CDR2 FQGNSA. Trimming pared 5 bases from V and 0 bases from J, leaving 14 bases between.

The gene calls are TRBV10-3 and TRBJ2-2; unclear D gene. This CDR3 comprises 13 residues. Trimming pared 7 bases from V and 4 bases from J, leaving 10 bases between. From germline, CDR1 is ENHRY and CDR2 SYGVKD. The chain's CDR3 is CAITGTLTGELFF. In DNA, the CDR3 is TGTGCCATCACTGGAACACTCACCGGGGAGCTGTTTTTT.

This clonotype showed up many times. V usage is TRBV10-3 and J usage is TRBJ2-2; 11 bases match TRBD2. CDR3 length equals 14 residues. The trim removed 6 bases at V and 4 bases at J, leaving 1 base unmatched. Per the germline V gene, CDR1 is ENHRY and CDR2 is SYGVKD. The CDR3 loop is CAIRGTSGTGELFF. The DNA for the CDR3 is TGTGCCATCAGAGGGACTAGCGGCACCGGGGAGCTGTTTTTT.

This clonotype was seen ten or more times. The J gene is TRBJ2-2, the V gene TRBV27; no firm D call. CDR1 and CDR2 (germline): MNHEY, SMNVEV (reference sequence). This CDR3 comprises 14 residues. V was pared by 3 bases and J by 4 bases, with 9 bases between. The CDR3 DNA sequence: TGTGCCAGCAGTTTGATGTTAGGCACCGGGGAGCTGTTTTTT. Its translation is CASSLMLGTGELFF.

This clonotype was recorded at least ten times. V usage is TRBV15 and J usage is TRBJ2-1; 8 bases map to TRBD2. The length of the CDR3 is 17 residues. The V gene's germline CDR1 is LNHNV and CDR2 YYDKDF (reference sequence). Trimming removed 5 bases from V and 9 bases from J; junction bases left unmatched: 18. The DNA of the CDR3 is TGTGCCACCAGCGGCGTAGCTGGCGGGAGGTTCATGGGTGAGCAGTTCTTC. Amino acid sequence: CATSGVAGGRFMGEQFF.

There are many counts of this clonotype. The rearrangement joins TRBV18 to TRBJ2-5, with TRBD1 matching over 7 bases. J gave up 5 bases and V 4 bases, and 7 bases lay outside the gene matches. Germline CDR1 KGHSH, CDR2 LQKENI. The CDR3 runs to 14 residues. The CDR3 DNA sequence: TGTGCCAGCTCACTTGGACAGGTCGTCGAGACCCAGTACTTC. It specifies CASSLGQVVETQYF.

This clonotype has more than one count but fewer than ten. The chain has TRBV20-1 and TRBJ1-1; maybe TRBD1 (6 bases). V was trimmed by 2 bases and J by 8 bases, leaving 30 bases between them. Germline V gene data show CDR1 as DFQATT and CDR2 as SNEGSKA (reference sequence). This CDR3 is built from 18 residues. In DNA form, the CDR3 reads TGCAGTGCTAGATATCAGGGGAAACAGGCCGGAGGACTGGAGGAAGCTTTCTTT. This encodes CSARYQGKQAGGLEEAFF.

This clonotype came up a few times. The V call is TRBV29-1, the J call TRBJ1-1; 9 bases map to TRBD1. The germline CDR1 and CDR2 sequences are SQVTM and ANQGSEA. J gave up 7 bases and V 7 bases, and 13 bases lay outside the gene matches. The CDR3 spans 14 residues. CDR3 amino acids: CSAWTGVAKGEAFF. CDR3 coding DNA: TGCAGCGCCTGGACAGGGGTGGCGAAGGGTGAAGCTTTCTTT. The variable domain in full, completed from reference TRBV29-1 and TRBJ1-1, reads SAVISQKPSRDICQRGTSLTIQCQVDSQVTMMFWYRQQPGQSLTLIATANQGSEATYESGFVIDKFPISRPNLTFSTLTVSNMSPEDSSIYLCSAWTGVAKGEAFFGQGTRLTVV.

This clonotype was detected only a few times. V gene TRBV6-1 combines with J gene TRBJ2-2; D is possibly TRBD2 (5 bases). Deletions cut 11 bases from V and 5 bases from J, with 9 bases between. Germline CDR1 is MNHNS and CDR2 is SASEGT. The length of the CDR3 is 11 residues. This CDR3 reads CASADTGELFF. The CDR3 DNA sequence: TGTGCCTCAGCGGATACCGGGGAGCTGTTTTTT.

V usage is TRBV18 and J usage is TRBJ2-2, with a tentative D call TRBD2 (6 bases). Looked up from germline, CDR1 is KGHSH and CDR2 is LQKENI. V lost 6 bases to trimming and J lost 4 bases, with 9 bases between them. This CDR3 is 13 amino acids long. In DNA, the CDR3 is TGTGCCAGCTCGGAGGGCCCCACCGGGGAGCTGTTTTTT. Its protein is CASSEGPTGELFF.

This clonotype was seen at least ten times. The CDR3 loop reads CASSLEPGASSEAFF. The CDR3 nucleotides read TGTGCCAGCAGCTTAGAACCGGGGGCGTCTTCTGAAGCTTTCTTT. J is TRBJ1-1 and V is TRBV11-1; maybe TRBD1 (6 bases). The CDR3 totals 15 residues. V lost 1 base to trimming and J lost 6 bases, with 15 bases between them. Per germline, CDR1 SGHAT and CDR2 FQDESV (reference sequence).

This clonotype was counted many times. The rearrangement joins TRBV6-6 to TRBJ2-7; TRBD1 aligns across 7 bases. The V segment lost 0 bases and the J segment 0 bases; nucleotides outside the gene matches: 8. This CDR3 is 17 amino acids long. CDR1 is MNHNY, CDR2 SVGAGI, per germline (reference sequence). Here the CDR3 reads CASSYSPAGTDSYEQYF. The CDR3 DNA reads as TGTGCCAGCAGTTACTCCCCAGCCGGGACAGACTCCTACGAGCAGTACTTC.